The 18 T cell receptor beta chains given below trace back to one sample, sequenced in a study of T-cell reconstitution after alpha-beta-depleted transplantation in children. The TCRbeta library incorporated unique molecular identifiers. A single record per CDR3 protein comes from TCRdb applying MiXCR to the PCR reads. The sample comprises about 200,000 distinct CDR3 sequences, approximately 15% of which are singletons, and less than 15% rests with the top ten. The material was PBMCs from the stem cell graft donor, obtained from the stem cell graft. The receptors were sampled from a human donor who donated a stem cell graft to a child with acute lymphoblastic leukemia.

Ten or more counts support this clonotype. CDR3 residues: CASSSRGLGNIQYF. The CDR3 coding sequence is TGTGCCAGCAGCTCCAGGGGGCTGGGGAACATTCAGTACTTC. The chain has TRBV11-3 and TRBJ2-4, with 8 bases identical to TRBD1. J gave up 7 bases and V 4 bases, and 6 bases lay outside the gene matches. Germline V gene lookup returns CDR1 SGHNT and CDR2 YENEEA. The CDR3 contains 14 residues.

This clonotype has ten or more counts. The V gene is TRBV12-3 or TRBV12-4, the J gene TRBJ1-2; the D is unclear. Trimming cost V 6 bases and J 4 bases, with 15 bases left between them. This CDR3 contains 14 residues. The CDR3 nucleotides are TGTGCCAGCAGCCTCGGTGGTTCCTCCTATGGCTACACCTTC. Residues: CASSLGGSSYGYTF.

This clonotype has ten or more counts. The chain joins TRBV28 to TRBJ2-3, with 10 bases lining up with TRBD2. The germline V gene encodes CDR1 MDHEN and CDR2 SYDVKM. CDR3 size: 16 residues. J lost 4 bases, V lost 5 bases, and 9 bases had no gene match. The CDR3, as DNA: TGTGCCAGCAGTAGTAAGCGGGAGGGCGTCCCAGATACGCAGTATTTT. Its translation: CASSSKREGVPDTQYF.

The V call is TRBV20-1, the J call TRBJ2-5; 12 bases line up with TRBD1. The CDR3 extends over 13 amino acids. Unmatched junction bases numbered 4, after V lost 6 bases and J lost 5 bases. Germline V gene sequence: CDR1 DFQATT, CDR2 SNEGSKA (reference sequence). In DNA, the CDR3 is TGCAGTGCCGGGACAGGGGGCGCCGAGACCCAGTACTTC. Translation: CSAGTGGAETQYF.

This chain links TRBV12-3 or TRBV12-4 with TRBJ2-1; possible D gene TRBD2, 5 bases. The V end was cut by 1 base, the J end by 8 bases, with 18 bases between. The CDR3 runs to 16 residues. DNA of the CDR3: TGTGCCAGCAGTTTAGGTGGTAGCGTCATTCGGGATGAGCAGTTCTTC. Its protein is CASSLGGSVIRDEQFF.

The sample holds a few counts of this clonotype. This chain connects TRBV20-1 to TRBJ2-1; 8 positions agree with TRBD2. CDR3 length equals 17 residues. Trimming cost V 0 bases and J 4 bases; bases outside gene matches: 11. From germline, CDR1 is DFQATT and CDR2 SNEGSKA (reference sequence). The CDR3 region has the DNA TGCAGTGCTAGAGATCTGGCGGGAGGCCTCATTTACAATGAGCAGTTCTTC. This translates into CSARDLAGGLIYNEQFF.

This clonotype was counted ten times or more. The V call is TRBV5-5, the J call TRBJ1-1; D not resolved. Trimming removed 0 bases at V and 7 bases at J, with 7 bases between. The CDR3 is 12 residues long. The germline gives CDR1 SGHKS, CDR2 YYEKEE (reference sequence). CDR3 residues: CASSLDVREAFF. CDR3 in DNA: TGTGCCAGCAGCTTGGATGTCCGTGAAGCTTTCTTT. Full variable domain (remainder filled in from reference TRBV5-5 and TRBJ1-1): DAGVTQSPTHLIKTRGQQVTLRCSPISGHKSVSWYQQVLGQGPQFIFQYYEKEERGRGNFPDRFSARQFPNYSSELNVNALLLGDSALYLCASSLDVREAFFGQGTRLTVV.

This clonotype was detected many times. The genes are TRBV5-5 and TRBJ2-7; perhaps TRBD1 as D (6 bases). This CDR3 has 13 residues. Germline V gene data show CDR1 as SGHKS and CDR2 as YYEKEE (reference sequence). V was shortened by 4 bases and J by 2 bases, with 10 bases between the two germline ends. The DNA of the CDR3 is TGTGCCAGCAGCCAACAGGGAGCCTACGAGCAGTACTTC. Protein sequence: CASSQQGAYEQYF.

Many counts were recorded for this clonotype. The chain is built from TRBV10-2 and TRBJ2-1; D unclear. The CDR3 contains 13 residues. From germline, CDR1 is WSHSY and CDR2 SAAADI. V was trimmed by 2 bases and J by 4 bases, leaving 6 bases between them. The CDR3 DNA follows: TGCGCCAGCAGTGAGAACGGTTACAATGAGCAGTTCTTC. Its protein is CASSENGYNEQFF.

This clonotype was observed many times. The CDR3 here is CASSQSGSGTGEDTQYF. In DNA, the CDR3 is TGCGCCAGCAGCCAATCGGGATCAGGGACAGGGGAAGATACGCAGTATTTT. The rearrangement links TRBV4-1 to TRBJ2-3; 10 positions match TRBD1. The germline gives CDR1 MGHRA, CDR2 YSYEKL. After removal of 2 bases from V and 5 bases from J, the junction contained 10 bases not matched to a gene. This CDR3 contains 17 residues.

The V gene is TRBV18, the J gene TRBJ1-3; D gene ambiguous. Germline V gene data show CDR1 as KGHSH and CDR2 as LQKENI. The CDR3 length is 17 residues. Between the trimmed V and J ends, which lost 5 bases and 0 bases, there was a span of 17 bases. The DNA of the CDR3 is TGTGCCAGCTCATCAGTAAACCCCCCGAGCTCTGGAAACACCATATATTTT. Protein: CASSSVNPPSSGNTIYF.

In this sample, this clonotype turned up a few times. A much larger clone sits a single nucleotide away, making a read error possible. The chain is built from TRBV4-1 and TRBJ2-4; 7 bases line up with TRBD2. The germline V gene has CDR1 MGHRA and CDR2 YSYEKL. There are 15 residues in the CDR3. The CDR3 sequence: CASSQVWTRQNSQYF. The CDR3 DNA follows: TGCGCCAGCAGCCAAGTCTGGACTAGACAGAACAGTCAGTACTTC.

This clonotype was seen ten or more times. The gene calls are TRBV25-1 and TRBJ2-3; 12 bases fit TRBD2. This CDR3 has 17 residues. Germline V lookup: CDR1 MGHDK, CDR2 SYGVNS. Trimming cost V 6 bases and J 1 base; bases outside gene matches: 8. The CDR3 reads CASRDSSGRAGTDTQYF. DNA of the CDR3: TGTGCCAGCAGAGACTCTAGCGGGAGGGCCGGCACAGATACGCAGTATTTT.

The chain has TRBV7-2 and TRBJ2-7; 9 bases map to TRBD1. Per germline, CDR1 SGHTA and CDR2 FQGNSA. V shed 1 base, J shed 3 bases, and the junction held 4 bases outside the gene matches. The CDR3 is 15 amino acids. CDR3 region: CASSLGTGDFYEQYF. The CDR3 DNA sequence: TGTGCCAGCAGCTTAGGGACAGGGGATTTCTACGAGCAGTACTTC.

This clonotype was detected ten times or more. This sequence joins TRBV20-1 and TRBJ2-2; 9 nucleotides line up with TRBD1. The CDR3 is made up of 16 amino acids. The J segment lost 4 bases and the V segment lost 3 bases, leaving 9 bases of the junction unmatched. Germline loops: CDR1 DFQATT, CDR2 SNEGSKA (reference sequence). The CDR3 loop is CSARRQGVGVTGELFF. CDR3 DNA: TGCAGTGCTAGGCGACAGGGGGTCGGTGTCACCGGGGAGCTGTTTTTT.

A remark on this clonotype: The junction and the germline gene differ at one end; a read error may be behind it. The chain links TRBV10-3 to TRBJ1-2; 10 bases line up with TRBD1. Germline assignment: CDR1 ENHRY and CDR2 SYGVKD. The CDR3 runs 13 residues. The CDR3 protein is CAISDQGQGSPTF. For the CDR3, the DNA is TGTGCCATCAGTGACCAGGGACAGGGGTCCCCTACTTTC.

The chain recombines TRBV10-3 with TRBJ2-1; TRBD1 aligns across 8 bases. The CDR3 loop spans 15 amino acids. V trimming: 6 bases; J trimming: 0 bases; junction bases outside the gene matches: 4. CDR1 is ENHRY, CDR2 SYGVKD, per germline. CDR3 nucleotide sequence: TGTGCCATCAGCCGGACAGGGCCCTCCTACAATGAGCAGTTCTTC. It specifies CAISRTGPSYNEQFF.

The chain combines TRBV7-9 with TRBJ1-1; no clear D. Trimming removed 3 bases from V and 7 bases from J, with 21 bases in between. Per germline, CDR1 SEHNR and CDR2 FQNEAQ (reference sequence). This CDR3 region has 16 residues. The CDR3 nucleotides are TGTGCCAGCAGCTTGGGTCAACCGGGATACGAGGGTGAAGCTTTCTTT. Amino acid sequence: CASSLGQPGYEGEAFF.